This T cell receptor beta chain was captured in a study of T-cell reconstitution after alpha-beta-depleted transplantation in children. Study-level points and caveats: At one year after transplant, newly produced T cells mostly accounted for T-cell counts and diversity. It was surviving recipient T cells and thymic progenitors that gave some patients high TCRbeta diversity at day 60.

Unique molecular identifiers were incorporated into the prepared TCRbeta library. TCRdb fed the PCR reads into MiXCR, producing one record per CDR3 protein. The table has fewer than 350,000 distinct CDR3 sequences, 10% seen once; the top ten hold 7% to 9.5%. This clonotype was recorded many times. The antigen is unknown. Germline-derived CDR1 and CDR2 are MNHNS and SASEGT. Trimming took 4 bases from V and 8 from J, leaving 16 bases between them. This CDR3 is built from 14 residues. The source is a boy less than two years old with acute myeloid leukemia, due to receive a stem cell transplant. The sequencing here drew on PBMCs, taken before TCRalphabeta/CD19-depleted stem cell transplant. The chain carries TRBV6-1 and TRBJ2-3; possible D gene TRBD1, 6 bases. CDR3 sequence reads: CASSGTALEGTQYF. The CDR3 nucleotides read TGTGCCAGCAGTGGGACAGCCCTCGAGGGTACGCAGTATTTT.